This TCR beta chain was obtained from a study of blood T cell repertoires in COVID-19. Whole-study context: The study drew acute and convalescent COVID-19 samples from the United States, Italy and Spain. T cells, B-cell-depleted T cells, or PBMCs supplied cDNA or gDNA.

The table lists this clone with a count of one. Generated by immunoSEQ multiplex PCR, the TCRdb table keeps only in-frame clones and is missing some. The table includes about 230,000 clones, roughly 80% detected once. V lost 6 bases to trimming and J lost 0 bases; unmatched junction nucleotides: 6. The CDR3 loop spans 17 amino acids. Per germline, CDR1 SEHNR and CDR2 FQNEAQ (reference sequence). This clonotype originated in a woman over 75 with acute or convalescent COVID-19. The chain carries TRBV7-9 and TRBJ1-6, with 9 bases lining up with TRBD1. The material sequenced was peripheral blood. The CDR3 nucleotides are TGTGCCAGCAGTACCGAGACAGGGGGCTCCTATAATTCACCCCTCCACTTT. As protein: CASSTETGGSYNSPLHF.